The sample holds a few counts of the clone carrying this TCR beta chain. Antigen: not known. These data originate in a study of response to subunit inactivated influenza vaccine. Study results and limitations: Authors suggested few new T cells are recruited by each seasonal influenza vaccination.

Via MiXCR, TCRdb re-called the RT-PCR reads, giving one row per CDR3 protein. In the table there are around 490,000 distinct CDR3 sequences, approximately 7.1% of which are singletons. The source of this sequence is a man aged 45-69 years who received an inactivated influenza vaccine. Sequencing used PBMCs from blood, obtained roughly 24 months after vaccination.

CDR3 residues: CSAGRQETQYF. The CDR3 coding sequence is TGCAGTGCGGGGCGGCAAGAGACCCAGTACTTC. The genes are TRBV20-1 and TRBJ2-5; a possible D gene is TRBD1 (5 bases). Germline V gives CDR1 DFQATT, CDR2 SNEGSKA (reference sequence). The CDR3 has 11 residues. The germline V and J ends were trimmed by 6 bases and 2 bases, with 7 bases remaining between them.